This section outlines one T cell receptor beta chain sequence together with its context. Its cognate antigen has yet to be identified. No quality values exist for individual bases; no much larger clone is one base distant. These data originate in a study of lymphopenia after photon versus proton radiotherapy (dated by TCRdb to between 2018 and 2021). Study-wide context: The study compared the immunological effects of photon versus proton radiation therapy in patients with gastrointestinal tumors who developed high-grade lymphopenia. The goal of the study was to characterize the differences between the two radiation modalities in how they affect the immune system. The cohort included over 15 patients with gastrointestinal tumors who developed lymphopenia after receiving either photon or proton therapy.

Library generation was performed with the immunoSEQ multiplex PCR assay. T cell repertoires were profiled by deep sequencing of rearranged TCR beta loci, alongside multiparametric flow cytometry. Held by TCRdb, this immuneACCESS table contains in-frame sequences only and omits some clones. Under half of the omission traces to an unresolved V gene where checked; the cause of the rest is unknown. For this sample the table gives fewer than 35,000 clones, of which about 90% were detected only once. The top ten clonotypes cover 6.8% of the sample. The CDR1 and CDR2 encoded by the germline V gene are SQVTM and ANQGSEA. The CDR3 spans 16 residues, from the cysteine through the phenylalanine. CDR3 DNA is the only sequence kept; it has 48 bases, read in frame from the first base. At the junction V is shortened by 6 bases and J by 2 bases; bases outside the gene matches: 12. The full study reports these points: Once the lymphocyte count had reached its nadir, the repertoires of photon-treated patients showed oligoclonal expansion, particularly of CD8+ Temra cells, and this expansion drove the decline in diversity. Across the cohort, among patients who died, a greater drop in TCR diversity after the nadir was inversely correlated with overall survival time. The survival association was examined only in patients who died, and the authors described better survival with proton therapy as a possibility, not as a demonstrated result. Proton-treated patients stayed relatively stable during treatment, while photon-treated patients lost naive T cells and TCR diversity and gained effector/memory populations.

The sequencing here drew on peripheral blood, taken from a patient treated with photon-based radiotherapy. This sequence uses TRBV29-1 and TRBJ2-1; 8 nucleotides in the junction match TRBD2. The receptor was derived from a woman between 45 and 65 years old with pancreatic cancer. The DNA sequence follows: TGCAGCGTCCCCCCGGGAGGGGCCAGCACCTACAATGAGCAGTTCTTC. It translates to CSVPPGGASTYNEQFF.